What follows is one TCR beta chain and its context. This clone occurred many times. Its binding antigen is unknown. No qualities accompany the bases; no much larger clone lies one base away. After removal of 2 bases from V and 1 base from J, the junction retains 3 bases not matched to a gene. The germline V gene encodes CDR1 ENHRY and CDR2 SYGVKD. Spanning cysteine to phenylalanine, the CDR3 consists of 15 amino acids. The kept DNA is CDR3 alone, 45 bases in frame from the first base. The data stem from a study of metastatic and nonmetastatic thyroid tumors (TCRdb year 2020). Regarding the research as a whole: For patients with malignant and with benign thyroid disease, the researchers compared repertoires between peripheral blood samples and tumor or nodule tissue samples. Study-level results and caveats: In both blood and tumor samples, TCR beta diversity was reported to be significantly higher in malignant tumors than in benign nodules.

Receptors were amplified or captured by PCR. These reads were obtained on an Illumina HiSeq 4000. High-throughput sequencing was used to profile the TCR beta-chain CDR3 region of every patient. The study's own analysis went as follows. Drawing on CDR3 differences between clinicopathological groups, the researchers built a classifier meant to tell apart patients with distant-metastatic papillary thyroid cancer. To measure repertoire diversity the researchers used the Shannon index, while the Morisita-Horn index served to gauge how similar the tumor and blood repertoires were. In-frame beta chains were kept once TCRdb had trimmed the public reads at Q25 with fastp and called clones with MiXCR. The V and J calls follow TCRdb's processing rather than the paper's. Recorded for this sample are about 59,000 clones; around 16% of them occurred a single time. Jointly, the top ten make up roughly a tenth of the sample.

None of the patients had been given any treatment before thyroid surgery. Using T-cell receptor beta sequencing, the researchers looked back retrospectively at clinical samples from patients, gathered between about 2011 and 2019. The TCR comes from a male donor with papillary thyroid cancer or a benign thyroid nodule (not recorded which). Some clones in this sample may be carry-over from other donors' samples. The sequencing sample was made of blood. Here the chain combines TRBV10-3 and TRBJ2-3, with 7 middle bases fitting TRBD1. The nucleotide sequence reads TGTGCCATCAGTGAGGGGGACAGAGGCACAGATACGCAGTATTTT. Translation gives CAISEGDRGTDTQYF.